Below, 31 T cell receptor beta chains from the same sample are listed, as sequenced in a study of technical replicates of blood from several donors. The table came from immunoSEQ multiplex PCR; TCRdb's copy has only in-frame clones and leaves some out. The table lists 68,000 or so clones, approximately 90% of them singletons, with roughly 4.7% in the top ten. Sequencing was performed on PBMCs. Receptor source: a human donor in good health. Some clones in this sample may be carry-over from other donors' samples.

The CDR3 DNA follows: TGCAGCGTGGGATTTCGCCAGGGTTTATTCTACGAGCAGTACTTC. Amino acid sequence: CSVGFRQGLFYEQYF. This chain uses TRBV29-1 with TRBJ2-7; the D gene is possibly TRBD1 (5 bases). CDR3 size: 15 residues. Germline V gene lookup returns CDR1 SQVTM and CDR2 ANQGSEA. V was trimmed by 6 bases and J by 3 bases, leaving 21 bases between them.

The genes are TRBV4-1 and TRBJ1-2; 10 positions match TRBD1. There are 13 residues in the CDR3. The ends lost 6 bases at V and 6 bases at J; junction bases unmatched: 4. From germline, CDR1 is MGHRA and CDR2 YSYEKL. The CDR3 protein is CASRSTGGHGYTF. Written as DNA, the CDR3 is TGCGCCAGCAGGTCGACAGGGGGCCATGGCTACACCTTC.

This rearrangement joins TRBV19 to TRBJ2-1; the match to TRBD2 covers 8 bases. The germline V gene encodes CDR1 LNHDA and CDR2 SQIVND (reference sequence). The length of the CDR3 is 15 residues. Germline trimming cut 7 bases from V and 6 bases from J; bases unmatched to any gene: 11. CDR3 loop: CASTMQAGGFNEQFF. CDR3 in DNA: TGTGCCAGTACCATGCAGGCGGGGGGTTTCAATGAGCAGTTCTTC.

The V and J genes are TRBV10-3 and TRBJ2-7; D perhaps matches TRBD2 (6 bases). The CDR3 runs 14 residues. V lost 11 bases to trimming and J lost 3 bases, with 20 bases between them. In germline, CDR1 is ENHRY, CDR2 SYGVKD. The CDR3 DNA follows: TGTGCCGTACTTTCCCCGGGACTCGGCTACGAGCAGTACTTC. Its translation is CAVLSPGLGYEQYF.

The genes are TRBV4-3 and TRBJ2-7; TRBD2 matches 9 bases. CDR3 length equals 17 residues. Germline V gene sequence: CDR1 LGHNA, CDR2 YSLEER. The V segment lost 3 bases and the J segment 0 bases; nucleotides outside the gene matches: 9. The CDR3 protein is CASSQSALAGSSYEQYF. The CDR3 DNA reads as TGCGCCAGCAGCCAGTCCGCCCTAGCGGGAAGCTCCTACGAGCAGTACTTC.

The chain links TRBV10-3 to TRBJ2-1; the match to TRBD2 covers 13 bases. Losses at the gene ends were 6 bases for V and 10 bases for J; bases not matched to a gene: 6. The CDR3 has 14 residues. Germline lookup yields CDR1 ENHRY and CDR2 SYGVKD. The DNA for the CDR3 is TGTGCCATCAGACTAGCGGGAGGGCCCCAGGAGCAGTTCTTC. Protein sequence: CAIRLAGGPQEQFF.

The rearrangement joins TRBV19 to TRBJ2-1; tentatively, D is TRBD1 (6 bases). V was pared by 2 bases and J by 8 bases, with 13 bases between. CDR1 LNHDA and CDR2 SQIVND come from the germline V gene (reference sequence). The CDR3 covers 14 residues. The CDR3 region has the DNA TGTGCCAGTAGTATAAGGGACAAAAGGCATGAGCAGTTCTTC. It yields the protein CASSIRDKRHEQFF.

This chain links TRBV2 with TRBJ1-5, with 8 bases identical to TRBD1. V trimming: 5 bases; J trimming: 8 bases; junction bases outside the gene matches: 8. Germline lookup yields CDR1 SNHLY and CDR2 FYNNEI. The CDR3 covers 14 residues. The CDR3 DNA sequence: TGTGCCAGCAGTTCCGACAGGGGAGAGAAGCCCCAGCATTTT. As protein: CASSSDRGEKPQHF.

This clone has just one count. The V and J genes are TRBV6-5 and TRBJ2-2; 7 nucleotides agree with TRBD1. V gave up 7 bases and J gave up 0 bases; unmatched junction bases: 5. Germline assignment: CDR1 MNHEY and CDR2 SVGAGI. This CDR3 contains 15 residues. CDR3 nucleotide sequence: TGTGCCAGCATGGGACAGAGAACGAACACCGGGGAGCTGTTTTTT. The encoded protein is CASMGQRTNTGELFF.

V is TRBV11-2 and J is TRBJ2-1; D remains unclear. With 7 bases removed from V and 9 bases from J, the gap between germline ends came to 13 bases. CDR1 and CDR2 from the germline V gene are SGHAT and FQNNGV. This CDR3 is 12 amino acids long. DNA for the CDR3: TGTGCCAGCAATGACTGGGTCGGTGAGCAGTTCTTC. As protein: CASNDWVGEQFF.

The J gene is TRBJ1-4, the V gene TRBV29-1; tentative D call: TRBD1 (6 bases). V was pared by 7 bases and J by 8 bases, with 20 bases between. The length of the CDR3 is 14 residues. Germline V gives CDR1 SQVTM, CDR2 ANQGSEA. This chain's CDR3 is CSAMPTGQQEKLFF. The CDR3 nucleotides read TGCAGCGCCATGCCGACAGGCCAACAAGAAAAACTGTTTTTT.

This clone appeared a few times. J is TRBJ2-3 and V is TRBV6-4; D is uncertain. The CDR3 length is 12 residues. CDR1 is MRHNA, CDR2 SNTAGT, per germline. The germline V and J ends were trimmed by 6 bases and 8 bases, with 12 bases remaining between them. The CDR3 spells CASSASGVTQYF. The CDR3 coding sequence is TGTGCCAGCAGCGCTTCGGGTGTTACGCAGTATTTT.

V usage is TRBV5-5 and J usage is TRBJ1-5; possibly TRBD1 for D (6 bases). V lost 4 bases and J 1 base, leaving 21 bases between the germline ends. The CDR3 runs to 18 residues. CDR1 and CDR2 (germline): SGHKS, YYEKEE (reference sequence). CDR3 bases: TGTGCCAGCAGCCCCTCGTATTGGGGGGGCAGGAGCAATCAGCCCCAGCATTTT. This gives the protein CASSPSYWGGRSNQPQHF. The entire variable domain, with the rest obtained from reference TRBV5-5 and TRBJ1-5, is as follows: DAGVTQSPTHLIKTRGQQVTLRCSPISGHKSVSWYQQVLGQGPQFIFQYYEKEERGRGNFPDRFSARQFPNYSSELNVNALLLGDSALYLCASSPSYWGGRSNQPQHFGDGTRLSIL.

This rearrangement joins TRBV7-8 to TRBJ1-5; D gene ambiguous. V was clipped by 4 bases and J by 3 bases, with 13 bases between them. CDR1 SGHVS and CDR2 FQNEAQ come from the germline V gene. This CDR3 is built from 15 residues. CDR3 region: CASSSRWRDNQPQHF. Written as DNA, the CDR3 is TGTGCCAGCAGCTCCCGGTGGAGGGACAATCAGCCCCAGCATTTT.

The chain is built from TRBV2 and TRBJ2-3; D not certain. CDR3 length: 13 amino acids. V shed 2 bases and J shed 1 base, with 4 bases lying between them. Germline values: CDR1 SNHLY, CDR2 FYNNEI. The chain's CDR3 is CASSERGTDTQYF. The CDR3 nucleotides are TGTGCCAGCAGTGAACGCGGCACAGATACGCAGTATTTT.

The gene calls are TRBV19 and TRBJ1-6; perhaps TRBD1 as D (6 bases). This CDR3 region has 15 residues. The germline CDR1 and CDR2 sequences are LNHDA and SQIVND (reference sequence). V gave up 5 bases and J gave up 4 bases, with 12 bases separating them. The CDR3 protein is CASSPGDNYNSPLHF. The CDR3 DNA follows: TGTGCCAGTAGTCCTGGGGACAATTATAATTCACCCCTCCACTTT.

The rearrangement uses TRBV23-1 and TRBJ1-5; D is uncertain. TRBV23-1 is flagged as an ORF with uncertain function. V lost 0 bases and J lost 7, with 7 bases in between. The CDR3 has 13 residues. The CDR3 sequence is CASSQSAGQPQHF. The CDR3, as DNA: TGCGCCAGCAGTCAATCGGCAGGACAGCCCCAGCATTTT.

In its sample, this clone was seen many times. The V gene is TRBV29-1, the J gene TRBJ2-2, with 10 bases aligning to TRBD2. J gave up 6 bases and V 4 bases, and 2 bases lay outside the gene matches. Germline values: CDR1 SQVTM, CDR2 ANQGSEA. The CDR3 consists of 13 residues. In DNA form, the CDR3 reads TGCAGCGTTGCTCTAGCGGGAGCCGGGGAGCTGTTTTTT. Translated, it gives CSVALAGAGELFF.

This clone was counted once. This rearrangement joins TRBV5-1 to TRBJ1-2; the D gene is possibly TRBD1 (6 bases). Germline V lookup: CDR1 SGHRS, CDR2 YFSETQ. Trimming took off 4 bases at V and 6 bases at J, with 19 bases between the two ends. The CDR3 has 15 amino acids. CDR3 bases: TGCGCCAGCAGCCCTAGGACAGACGCCTCTAATGGCTACACCTTC. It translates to CASSPRTDASNGYTF.

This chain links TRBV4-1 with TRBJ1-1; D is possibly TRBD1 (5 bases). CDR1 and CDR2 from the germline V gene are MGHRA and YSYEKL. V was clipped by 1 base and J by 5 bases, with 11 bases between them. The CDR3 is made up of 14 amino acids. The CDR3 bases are TGCGCCAGCAGCCAAGGTGGGGCGCGTACTGAAGCTTTCTTT. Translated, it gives CASSQGGARTEAFF.

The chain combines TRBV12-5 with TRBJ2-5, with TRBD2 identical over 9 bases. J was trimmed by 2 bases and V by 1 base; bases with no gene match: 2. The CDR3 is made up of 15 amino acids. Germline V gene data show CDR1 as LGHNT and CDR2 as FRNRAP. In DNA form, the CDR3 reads TGTGCTAGTGGTTTGGGGCGGGGGGGTCAAGAGACCCAGTACTTC. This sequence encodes CASGLGRGGQETQYF.

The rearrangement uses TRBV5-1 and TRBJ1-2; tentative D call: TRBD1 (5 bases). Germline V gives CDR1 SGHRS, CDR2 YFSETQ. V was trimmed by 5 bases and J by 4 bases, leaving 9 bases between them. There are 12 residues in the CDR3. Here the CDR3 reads CASRLDSYGYTF. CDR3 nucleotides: TGCGCCAGCAGACTCGACAGCTATGGCTACACCTTC.

As DNA, the CDR3 is TGTGCCAGCAGGGAGGGACCGTTCGAAAAACTGTTTTTT. It translates to CASREGPFEKLFF. The genes are TRBV25-1 and TRBJ1-4, with D possibly being TRBD1 (5 bases). The CDR3 extends over 13 amino acids. With 6 bases removed from V and 8 bases from J, the gap between germline ends came to 13 bases. From germline, CDR1 is MGHDK and CDR2 SYGVNS.

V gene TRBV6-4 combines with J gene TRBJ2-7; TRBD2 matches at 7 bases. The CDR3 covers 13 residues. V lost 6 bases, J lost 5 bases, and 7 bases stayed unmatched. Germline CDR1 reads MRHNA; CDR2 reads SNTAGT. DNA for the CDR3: TGTGCCAGCAGCCGGGACTATGCTGACGAGCAGTACTTC. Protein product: CASSRDYADEQYF.

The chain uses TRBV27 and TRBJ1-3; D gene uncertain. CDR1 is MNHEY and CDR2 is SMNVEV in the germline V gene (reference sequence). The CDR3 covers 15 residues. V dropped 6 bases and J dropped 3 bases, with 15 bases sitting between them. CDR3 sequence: CASRGYSSNGNTIYF. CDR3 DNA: TGTGCCAGCAGGGGTTACAGCAGTAATGGAAACACCATATATTTT.

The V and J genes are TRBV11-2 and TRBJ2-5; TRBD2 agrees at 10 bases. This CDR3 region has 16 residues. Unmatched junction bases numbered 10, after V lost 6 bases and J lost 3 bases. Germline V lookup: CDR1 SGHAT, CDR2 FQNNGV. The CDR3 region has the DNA TGTGCCAGCAGGCATAGTGGACTAGCGGAAGAAGAGACCCAGTACTTC. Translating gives CASRHSGLAEEETQYF.

This CDR3 is CASSRTGSTETQYF. The CDR3 DNA reads as TGCGCCAGCAGCCGGACAGGGTCGACAGAGACCCAGTACTTC. The chain links TRBV5-1 to TRBJ2-5; 8 bases agree with TRBD1. The CDR3 consists of 14 residues. Germline-derived CDR1 and CDR2 are SGHRS and YFSETQ. The ends lost 4 bases at V and 4 bases at J; junction bases unmatched: 6.

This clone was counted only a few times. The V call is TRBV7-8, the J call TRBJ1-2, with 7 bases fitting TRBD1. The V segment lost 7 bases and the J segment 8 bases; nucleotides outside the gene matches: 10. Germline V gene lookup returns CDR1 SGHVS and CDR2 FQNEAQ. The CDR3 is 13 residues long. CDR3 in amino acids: CASTLDRALGYTF. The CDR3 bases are TGTGCCAGCACCCTAGACAGGGCTCTCGGCTACACCTTC. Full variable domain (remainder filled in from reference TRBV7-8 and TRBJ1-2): GAGVSQSPRYKVAKRGQDVALRCDPISGHVSLFWYQQALGQGPEFLTYFQNEAQLDKSGLPSDRFFAERPEGSVSTLKIQRTQQEDSAVYLCASTLDRALGYTFGSGTRLTVV.

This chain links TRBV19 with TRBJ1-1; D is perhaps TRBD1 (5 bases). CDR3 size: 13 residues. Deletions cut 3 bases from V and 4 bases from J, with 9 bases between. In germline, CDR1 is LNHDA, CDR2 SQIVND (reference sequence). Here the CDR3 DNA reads TGTGCCAGTAGTATCCTGGGGGGCACTGAAGCTTTCTTT. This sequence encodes CASSILGGTEAFF.

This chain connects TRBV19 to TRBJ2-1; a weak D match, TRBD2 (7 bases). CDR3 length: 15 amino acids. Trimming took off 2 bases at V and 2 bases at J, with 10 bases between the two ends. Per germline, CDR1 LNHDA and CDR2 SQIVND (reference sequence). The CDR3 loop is CASSIRGGAYNEQFF. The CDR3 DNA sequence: TGTGCCAGTAGTATAAGGGGGGGAGCCTACAATGAGCAGTTCTTC.

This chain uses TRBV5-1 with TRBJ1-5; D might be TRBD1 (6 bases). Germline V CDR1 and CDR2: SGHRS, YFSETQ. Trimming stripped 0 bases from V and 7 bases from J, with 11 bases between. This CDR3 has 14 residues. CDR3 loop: CASSLEPGAQPQHF. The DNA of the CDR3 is TGCGCCAGCAGCTTGGAGCCAGGGGCGCAGCCCCAGCATTTT.